This is a list of T cell receptor beta chains from one sample in a study of Graves' ophthalmopathy and Graves' hyperthyroidism. Each CDR3 protein gets one entry after TCRdb re-called the multiplex PCR reads with MiXCR. The sample has about 390,000 distinct CDR3 sequences; roughly 15% are singletons. The sample was peripheral blood. Source of these receptors: a woman between 18 and 30 years old with stable Graves' hyperthyroidism. The CDR3 runs from the conserved cysteine through the conserved F or W. A D gene is named only where the DNA matches it firmly. Clone size is given for some rows only: seen once, a few or many times, or a class if the clone is expanded.

D gene | J gene | clone size | V gene | CDR3 DNA | CDR3 protein
TRBD1 | TRBJ1-1 | many | TRBV5-1 | TGCGCCAGCAGCGGGAGGGGGCGGAACACTGAAGCTTTCTTT | CASSGRGRNTEAFF
- | TRBJ2-2 | once | TRBV20-1 | TGCAGCGCCACAGGAAGGGTGAACACCGGGGAGCTGTTTTTT | CSATGRVNTGELFF
- | TRBJ1-5 | many | TRBV7-2 | TGTGCCAGCAGCCCTACGGATAGGAAGCCCCAGCATTTT | CASSPTDRKPQHF
- | TRBJ1-2 | many | TRBV4-1 | TGCGCCAGCAGCCAAGGGCGCAGGGGCTACACCTTC | CASSQGRRGYTF
- | TRBJ1-1 | few | TRBV5-1 | TGCGCCAGCAGCTTGGAGGCAGCGATAGAGAACACTGAAGCTTTCTTT | CASSLEAAIENTEAFF
- | TRBJ1-1 | many | TRBV19 | TGTGCCAGTAAAGGGATGAACACTGAAGCTTTCTTT | CASKGMNTEAFF
- | TRBJ2-7 | many | TRBV7-8 | TGTGCCAGCAGCTTAGAAGGGGGTAGAGTCTACGAGCAGTACTTC | CASSLEGGRVYEQYF
- | TRBJ1-5 | many | TRBV6-2/TRBV6-3 | TGTGCCAGCAGTAATTCAGGGTGGGGTTCGCCCCAGCATTTT | CASSNSGWGSPQHF
- | TRBJ1-1 | many | TRBV11-2 | TGTGCCAGCGCGGAGGGGGATTTCACTGAAGCTTTCTTT | CASAEGDFTEAFF
TRBD2 | TRBJ2-5 | many | TRBV27 | TGTGCCAGCAGTGTCACTAGCGGGGGGACTCTAGAGACCCAGTACTTC | CASSVTSGGTLETQYF
- | TRBJ1-5 | many | TRBV20-1 | TGCAGTGCTAGAGAGTATGCGGATCAGCCCCAGCATTTT | CSAREYADQPQHF
TRBD2 | TRBJ2-7 | - | TRBV12-5 | TGTGCTAGTGGTTTGTCATCGAGGTGGGGACTAGCCGCGTCCCACGAGCAGTACTTC | CASGLSSRWGLAASHEQYF
TRBD1 | TRBJ2-7 | many | TRBV5-1 | TGCGCCAGCAGCGGGACAGGGTTCGGCTACGAGCAGTACTTC | CASSGTGFGYEQYF
- | TRBJ2-7 | few | TRBV7-9 | TGTGCCAGCAGCCCCCTCGACGCGTACGAGCAGTACTTC | CASSPLDAYEQYF
- | TRBJ2-7 | many | TRBV19 | TGTGCCAGTAGTATAGGAGACAGCCATCTGAACGAGCAGTACTTC | CASSIGDSHLNEQYF
- | TRBJ1-1 | many | TRBV29-1 | TGCAGCGTGGGGGGTGGGAACACTGAAGCTTTCTTT | CSVGGGNTEAFF
- | TRBJ1-2 | - | TRBV7-9 | TGTGCCAGCAGAGGTTCAGGCGCGAACTATGGCTACACCTTC | CASRGSGANYGYTF
TRBD2 | TRBJ2-5 | many | TRBV2 | TGTGCCAGCAGTTTAGCGGGGGGCATGAAGACCCAGTACTTC | CASSLAGGMKTQYF
- | TRBJ1-1 | many | TRBV7-9 | TGTGCCAGCAGCTTAGTCGAGGGCGATACTGAAGCTTTCTTT | CASSLVEGDTEAFF
- | TRBJ2-4 | many | TRBV12-3/TRBV12-4 | TGTGCCAGCAGTCGGGCCAGCGGCATTCAGTACTTC | CASSRASGIQYF
- | TRBJ1-1 | once | TRBV6-2/TRBV6-3 | TGTGCCAGCAGCCCCAGAGAGACGAACACTGAAGCTTTCTTT | CASSPRETNTEAFF
- | TRBJ1-2 | few | TRBV3-1 | TGTGCCAGCAGCCAAGCTGGCCAACCTTATGGCTACACCTTC | CASSQAGQPYGYTF
TRBD1 | TRBJ2-7 | many | TRBV12-3/TRBV12-4 | TGTGCCAGCACCTCCGTGGGACAGACGATACGAGGGCAGTACTTC | CASTSVGQTIRGQYF
TRBD1 | TRBJ1-5 | many | TRBV6-5 | TGTGCCAGCGTTAGGACAGGCCGGTGGCAGCCCCAGCATTTT | CASVRTGRWQPQHF
- | TRBJ2-7 | once | TRBV6-5 | TGTGCCAGCAGGTCCTCTTCAGTCCACGAGCAGTACTTC | CASRSSSVHEQYF
- | TRBJ1-2 | - | TRBV6-1 | TGTGCCAGCAGTGAAGCGGTCGCAGGGTTCTATGGCTACACCTTC | CASSEAVAGFYGYTF
- | TRBJ2-2 | few | TRBV2 | TGTGCCAGCGTATTTAGCGACCCCACCGGGGAGCTGTTTTTT | CASVFSDPTGELFF
TRBD1 | TRBJ1-3 | many | TRBV12-3/TRBV12-4 | TGTGCCAGCAGTCCCCGGACAGGAATCTCTGGAAACACCATATATTTT | CASSPRTGISGNTIYF
- | TRBJ2-7 | many | TRBV7-2 | TGTGCCAGCAGCTTAGTAGGCCGGCGCTCCTACGAGCAGTACTTC | CASSLVGRRSYEQYF
- | TRBJ1-2 | many | TRBV6-6 | TGTGCCAGCAGTTACTCGGAAGTGACTTGGTCAGACAGGACCAACTCCTATGGCTACACCTTC | CASSYSEVTWSDRTNSYGYTF
- | TRBJ1-2 | many | TRBV24-1 | TGTGCCACCAGTGATAGACGCCGGGCCTATGGCTACACCTTC | CATSDRRRAYGYTF
- | TRBJ1-1 | - | TRBV18 | TGTGCCAGCTCACCACCTGGCAGGGGTGGGACTGAAGCTTTCTTT | CASSPPGRGGTEAFF
- | TRBJ1-2 | many | TRBV19 | TGTGCCAGTAGTATCCCCCCCGGCGATGGCTACACCTTC | CASSIPPGDGYTF
TRBD1 | TRBJ1-1 | - | TRBV28 | TGTGCCAGCAGTTTCTTGGACAGGTTGAACACTGAAGCTTTCTTT | CASSFLDRLNTEAFF
TRBD2 | TRBJ2-5 | many | TRBV25-1 | TGTGCCAGCAGTGAAAGCGGAGCGGGGGGGAAAGAGACCCAGTACTTC | CASSESGAGGKETQYF
TRBD2 | TRBJ2-2 | few | TRBV9 | TGTGCCAGCAGCGTAGATTTAGCGGGGGGGACCGGGGAGCTGTTTTTT | CASSVDLAGGTGELFF
- | TRBJ2-7 | many | TRBV11-3 | TGTGCCAGCAGCTTTTACCCAGGGAGCTCCTACGAGCAGTACTTC | CASSFYPGSSYEQYF
TRBD1 | TRBJ1-5 | many | TRBV12-3/TRBV12-4 | TGTGCCAGCGGGGACAGACTTCTGAATCAGCCCCAGCATTTT | CASGDRLLNQPQHF
- | TRBJ1-6 | - | TRBV2 | TGTGCCACCGACCCATTTTACAGGGAGCCAAGTGTTGGAAAAGGACCCCTCCACTTT | CATDPFYREPSVGKGPLHF
TRBD1 | TRBJ2-5 | many | TRBV6-5 | TGTGCCAGCAGTTTAGCCGGGACAGGGGGTGTGAGGGAGACCCAGTACTTC | CASSLAGTGGVRETQYF